This is a list of T cell receptor beta chains from one sample in a study of CD8+ T cells in alopecia areata. Using immunoSEQ multiplex PCR, the repertoire was profiled, and TCRdb retains in-frame clones only, with some absent. The table shows around 140,000 clones, with more than 45% occurring only once. The source material was CD4+ T cells sorted from blood. These receptors came from a human donor with alopecia areata. Each CDR3 is given with its conserved first and last residue. Fields, in order: CDR3 DNA, CDR3 protein, clone size, V gene, J gene, D gene. D genes are given only for firm matches. Where a row states a size, it is once, few, many or the class of an expanded clone; other rows omit it.

CDR3nt: TGTGCCAGTAGTACGCTACGACAGGGGGATCAGCCCCAGCATTTT
CDR3aa: CASSTLRQGDQPQHF
abundance: -
v_gene: TRBV19
j_gene: TRBJ1-5
d_gene: TRBD1

CDR3nt: TGCAGCGAGTGGGACCATGAGCAGTTCTTC
CDR3aa: CSEWDHEQFF
abundance: -
v_gene: TRBV29-1
j_gene: TRBJ2-1
d_gene: -

CDR3nt: TGTGCCAGCAGCTTCCGGGACAGTAATCAGCCCCAGCATTTT
CDR3aa: CASSFRDSNQPQHF
abundance: -
v_gene: TRBV7-9
j_gene: TRBJ1-5
d_gene: TRBD1

CDR3nt: TGTGCCAGCAGCCCCAGACAGGGGTCAGATACGCAGTATTTT
CDR3aa: CASSPRQGSDTQYF
abundance: few
v_gene: TRBV11-2
j_gene: TRBJ2-3
d_gene: TRBD1

CDR3nt: TGCGCCAGCAGCCAGACGGGACTAGCGGGAGGCTACAATGAGCAGTTCTTC
CDR3aa: CASSQTGLAGGYNEQFF
abundance: -
v_gene: TRBV4-1
j_gene: TRBJ2-1
d_gene: TRBD2

CDR3nt: TGCAGCGTTGGGGCAGGGGGAGCCTCCAATCAGCCCCAGCATTTT
CDR3aa: CSVGAGGASNQPQHF
abundance: -
v_gene: TRBV29-1
j_gene: TRBJ1-5
d_gene: TRBD1

CDR3nt: TGTGCCAGTAGAGACGCTAGCGGGAGTGGATTGTACAATGAGCAGTTCTTC
CDR3aa: CASRDASGSGLYNEQFF
abundance: few
v_gene: TRBV19
j_gene: TRBJ2-1
d_gene: TRBD2

CDR3nt: TGCGCCAGCATCCCCAGCCCGGGACCAACGTCAGATACGCAGTATTTT
CDR3aa: CASIPSPGPTSDTQYF
abundance: -
v_gene: TRBV5-1
j_gene: TRBJ2-3
d_gene: -

CDR3nt: TGTGCCAGCGGAGTGGGAGGTGCGGGAGTAGAAGATACGCAGTATTTT
CDR3aa: CASGVGGAGVEDTQYF
abundance: -
v_gene: TRBV7-9
j_gene: TRBJ2-3
d_gene: TRBD2

CDR3nt: TGTGCCAGCAGCCGGTCAGGGAGCAATCAGCCCCAGCATTTT
CDR3aa: CASSRSGSNQPQHF
abundance: few
v_gene: TRBV27
j_gene: TRBJ1-5
d_gene: -

CDR3nt: TGTGCCAGCAGCCGTCCCGGGACTCGGGACTATGGCTACACCTTC
CDR3aa: CASSRPGTRDYGYTF
abundance: -
v_gene: TRBV7-9
j_gene: TRBJ1-2
d_gene: -

CDR3nt: TGCGCCAGCAGCGTCACAGGAGCAACTAATGAAAAACTGTTTTTT
CDR3aa: CASSVTGATNEKLFF
abundance: -
v_gene: TRBV5-1
j_gene: TRBJ1-4
d_gene: -

CDR3nt: TGTGCCTGGAGGCAAGCGGGAGCCGCCTACGAGCAGTACTTC
CDR3aa: CAWRQAGAAYEQYF
abundance: -
v_gene: TRBV30
j_gene: TRBJ2-7
d_gene: TRBD2

CDR3nt: TGTGCCAGCAGCGGGCAGATCCAAGAGACCCAGTACTTC
CDR3aa: CASSGQIQETQYF
abundance: -
v_gene: TRBV14
j_gene: TRBJ2-5
d_gene: -

CDR3nt: TGTGCCAGCAGCTTAGTAACATTTCTTGACACTGAAGCTTTCTTT
CDR3aa: CASSLVTFLDTEAFF
abundance: few
v_gene: TRBV7-2
j_gene: TRBJ1-1
d_gene: -

CDR3nt: TGTGCCACCAGCAGAGGGGGACTAGCGGGAGGGTACTATGAGCAGTTCTTC
CDR3aa: CATSRGGLAGGYYEQFF
abundance: -
v_gene: TRBV15
j_gene: TRBJ2-1
d_gene: TRBD2

CDR3nt: TGTGCCTGGAGTACAGGACAGGGGGCCTACGAGCAGTACTTC
CDR3aa: CAWSTGQGAYEQYF
abundance: -
v_gene: TRBV30
j_gene: TRBJ2-7
d_gene: TRBD1

CDR3nt: TGTGCCAGCACCGCTAGCGGGAGAAACGAGCAGTACTTC
CDR3aa: CASTASGRNEQYF
abundance: once
v_gene: TRBV2
j_gene: TRBJ2-7
d_gene: TRBD2

CDR3nt: TGTGCCAGCAGTTTATCGGGAAAATACGAGCAGTACTTC
CDR3aa: CASSLSGKYEQYF
abundance: -
v_gene: TRBV27
j_gene: TRBJ2-7
d_gene: -

CDR3nt: TGCAGCGTTGAGCCCATTACAGAGGGCGGGGAGCTGTTTTTT
CDR3aa: CSVEPITEGGELFF
abundance: few
v_gene: TRBV29-1
j_gene: TRBJ2-2
d_gene: -

CDR3nt: TGTGCCAGCAGTAGGGAAGAGAACACCGGGGAGCTGTTTTTT
CDR3aa: CASSREENTGELFF
abundance: once
v_gene: TRBV27
j_gene: TRBJ2-2
d_gene: -

CDR3nt: TGTGCCAGCAGCTTTTCTAGCGGGACACAAGAGACCCAGTACTTC
CDR3aa: CASSFSSGTQETQYF
abundance: -
v_gene: TRBV7-9
j_gene: TRBJ2-5
d_gene: TRBD2

CDR3nt: TGCAGCGTTGAAGACAGGGGTAGGACTGAAGCTTTCTTT
CDR3aa: CSVEDRGRTEAFF
abundance: once
v_gene: TRBV29-1
j_gene: TRBJ1-1
d_gene: -

CDR3nt: TGTGCCATCAAGGGGGACAGGGGCTTTCACGAGCAGTACTTC
CDR3aa: CAIKGDRGFHEQYF
abundance: -
v_gene: TRBV10-3
j_gene: TRBJ2-7
d_gene: TRBD1

CDR3nt: TGTGCCAGCAGCCTAACGTACCAAGAGACCCAGTACTTC
CDR3aa: CASSLTYQETQYF
abundance: -
v_gene: TRBV7-3
j_gene: TRBJ2-5
d_gene: -

CDR3nt: TGTGCCAGTAAACCAACTCGCAGCTCCTACGAGCAGTACTTC
CDR3aa: CASKPTRSSYEQYF
abundance: -
v_gene: TRBV19
j_gene: TRBJ2-7
d_gene: -

CDR3nt: TGTGCCAGCAGTCGCGGACTCCTCACAGATACGCAGTATTTT
CDR3aa: CASSRGLLTDTQYF
abundance: -
v_gene: TRBV7-8
j_gene: TRBJ2-3
d_gene: -

CDR3nt: TGTGCCAGCAGCCGCGGGACGGCGACCTACAATGAGCAGTTCTTC
CDR3aa: CASSRGTATYNEQFF
abundance: -
v_gene: TRBV5-4
j_gene: TRBJ2-1
d_gene: -

CDR3nt: TGCAGCGTCAAGGAGCAGGGGGTGAAGACTGAAGCTTTCTTT
CDR3aa: CSVKEQGVKTEAFF
abundance: few
v_gene: TRBV29-1
j_gene: TRBJ1-1
d_gene: TRBD1

CDR3nt: TGTGCCAGCAGCCCAGTGGGACTAGCGTCCAGGAACACCGGGGAGCTGTTTTTT
CDR3aa: CASSPVGLASRNTGELFF
abundance: -
v_gene: TRBV7-3
j_gene: TRBJ2-2
d_gene: TRBD2

CDR3nt: TGTGCCAGCAGCGGACAGTACACAGATACGCAGTATTTT
CDR3aa: CASSGQYTDTQYF
abundance: few
v_gene: TRBV2
j_gene: TRBJ2-3
d_gene: -

CDR3nt: TGTGCCAGCAGCCCCGAGGGGCTAGCGGGAGGCGAGCAGTTCTTC
CDR3aa: CASSPEGLAGGEQFF
abundance: -
v_gene: TRBV5-6
j_gene: TRBJ2-1
d_gene: TRBD2

CDR3nt: TGTGCCAGCAGCTTAGGGGGGTCGGGCAATCAGCCCCAGCATTTT
CDR3aa: CASSLGGSGNQPQHF
abundance: -
v_gene: TRBV7-2
j_gene: TRBJ1-5
d_gene: -

CDR3nt: TGTGCCTGGAGTTCCACAGATACGCAGTATTTT
CDR3aa: CAWSSTDTQYF
abundance: once
v_gene: TRBV30
j_gene: TRBJ2-3
d_gene: -

CDR3nt: TGCGCCAGCAGCCAAACTAATGATTGGAAAGGCTACACCTTC
CDR3aa: CASSQTNDWKGYTF
abundance: once
v_gene: TRBV4-1
j_gene: TRBJ1-2
d_gene: -

CDR3nt: TGCAGCGCCGGAGGGGTCCGGGACAGGGTGATTAATGAGCAGTTCTTC
CDR3aa: CSAGGVRDRVINEQFF
abundance: -
v_gene: TRBV29-1
j_gene: TRBJ2-1
d_gene: TRBD1

CDR3nt: TGTGCCAGCAGTGAATATAAGGGGAAGGAGACCCAGTACTTC
CDR3aa: CASSEYKGKETQYF
abundance: -
v_gene: TRBV25-1
j_gene: TRBJ2-5
d_gene: -

CDR3nt: TGTGCCAGCGGACTTAGCGAGAGCTCCTACAATGAGCAGTTCTTC
CDR3aa: CASGLSESSYNEQFF
abundance: few
v_gene: TRBV28
j_gene: TRBJ2-1
d_gene: -